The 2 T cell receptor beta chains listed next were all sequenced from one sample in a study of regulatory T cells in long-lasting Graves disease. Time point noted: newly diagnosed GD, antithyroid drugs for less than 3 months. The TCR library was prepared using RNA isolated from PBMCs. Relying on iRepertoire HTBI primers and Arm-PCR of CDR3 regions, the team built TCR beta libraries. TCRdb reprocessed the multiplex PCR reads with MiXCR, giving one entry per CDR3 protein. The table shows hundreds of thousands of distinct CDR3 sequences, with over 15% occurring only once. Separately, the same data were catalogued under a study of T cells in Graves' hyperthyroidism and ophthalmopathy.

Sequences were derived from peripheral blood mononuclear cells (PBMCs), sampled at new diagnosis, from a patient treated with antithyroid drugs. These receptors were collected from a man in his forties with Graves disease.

CDR3 DNA sequence: TGTGCCAGCAGATTTGACAGGATTAATTCACCCCTCCACTTT. This codes for CASRFDRINSPLHF. The V call is TRBV28, the J call TRBJ1-6; TRBD1 might be the D (6 bases). The CDR3 length is 14 residues. V was clipped by 6 bases and J by 6 bases, with 12 bases between them. The V gene's germline CDR1 is MDHEN and CDR2 SYDVKM. The full variable domain, its missing parts supplied by reference TRBV28 and TRBJ1-6, is DVKVTQSSRYLVKRTGEKVFLECVQDMDHENMFWYRQDPGLGLRLIYFSYDVKMKEKGDIPEGYSVSREKKERFSLILESASTNQTSMYLCASRFDRINSPLHFGNGTRLTVT.

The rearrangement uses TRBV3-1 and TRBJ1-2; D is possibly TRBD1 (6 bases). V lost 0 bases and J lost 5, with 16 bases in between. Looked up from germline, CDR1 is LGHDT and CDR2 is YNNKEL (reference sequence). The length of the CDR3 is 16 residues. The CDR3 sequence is CASSQEGNRVLYGYTF. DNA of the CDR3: TGTGCCAGCAGCCAAGAAGGGAACAGGGTCCTTTATGGCTACACCTTC.